Detailed here is one T cell receptor beta chain. Its antigen is unknown. This entry belongs to a study of shared clonotypes between healthy human individuals. General observations from the study: Expectations were that clonotype sharing among donors would be affected by sequencing depth. Unshared clonotypes carried lower generation probabilities than those common to all four donors.

The V gene's germline CDR1 is SGHTA and CDR2 FQGNSA. Trimming removed 5 bases from V and 3 bases from J, with 17 bases in between. This CDR3 has 15 amino acids. Deep-level assay runs were performed. Assay used: immunoSEQ multiplex PCR; TCRdb lists only in-frame clones, some missing. The table includes 2,500,000 or so clones, less than 95% detected once. The chain links TRBV7-2 to TRBJ2-7; D gene ambiguous. What was sequenced was naive CD4+ T cells from PBMCs. Specified subset: CD45RA+ positively selected. The sequence came from a man aged 18 to 30 in good health. Some clones in this sample may be carry-over from other donors' samples. In nucleotides, the CDR3 is TGTGCCAGCAGCCCAGGAAGAGGTTTCGGCTACGAGCAGTACTTC. Translated: CASSPGRGFGYEQYF.